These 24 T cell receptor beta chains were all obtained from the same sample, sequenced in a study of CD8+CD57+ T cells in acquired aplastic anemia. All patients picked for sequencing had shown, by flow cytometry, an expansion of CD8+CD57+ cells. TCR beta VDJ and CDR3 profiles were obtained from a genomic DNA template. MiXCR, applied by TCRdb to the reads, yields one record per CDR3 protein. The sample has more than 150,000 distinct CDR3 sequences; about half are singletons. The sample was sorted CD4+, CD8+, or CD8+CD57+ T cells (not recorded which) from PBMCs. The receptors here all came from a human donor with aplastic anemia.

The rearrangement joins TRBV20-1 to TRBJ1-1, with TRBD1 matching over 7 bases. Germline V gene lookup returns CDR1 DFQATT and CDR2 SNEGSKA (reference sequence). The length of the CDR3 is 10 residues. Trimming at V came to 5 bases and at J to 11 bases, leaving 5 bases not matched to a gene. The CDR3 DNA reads TGCAGTGCTGACAGGGAGACGGCTTTCTTT. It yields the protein CSADRETAFF.

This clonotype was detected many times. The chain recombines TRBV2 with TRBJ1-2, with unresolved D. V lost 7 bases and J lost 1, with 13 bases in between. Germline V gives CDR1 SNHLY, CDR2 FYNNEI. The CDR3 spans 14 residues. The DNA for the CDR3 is TGTGCCAGCACCCATGACGGGGTTAACTATGGCTACACCTTC. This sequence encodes CASTHDGVNYGYTF.

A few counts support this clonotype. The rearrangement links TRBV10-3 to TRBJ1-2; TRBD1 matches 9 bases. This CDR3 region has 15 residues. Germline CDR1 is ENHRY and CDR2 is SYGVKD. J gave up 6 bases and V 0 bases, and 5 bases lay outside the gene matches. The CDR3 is CAISESRDRVDGYTF. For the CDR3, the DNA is TGTGCCATCAGTGAGTCCCGGGACAGGGTGGATGGCTACACCTTC.

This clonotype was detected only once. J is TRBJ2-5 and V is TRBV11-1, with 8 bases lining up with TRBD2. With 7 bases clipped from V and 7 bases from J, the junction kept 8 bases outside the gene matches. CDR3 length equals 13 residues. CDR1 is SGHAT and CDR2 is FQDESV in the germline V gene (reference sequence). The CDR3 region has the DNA TGTGCCAGCAACGGGGGGGCCGGAGGGACCCAGTACTTC. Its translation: CASNGGAGGTQYF.

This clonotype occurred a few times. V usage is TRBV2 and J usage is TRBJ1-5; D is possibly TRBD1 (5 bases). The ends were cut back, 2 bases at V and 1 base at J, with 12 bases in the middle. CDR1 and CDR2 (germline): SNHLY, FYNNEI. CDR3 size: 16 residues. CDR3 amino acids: CASSELGVLSNQPQHF. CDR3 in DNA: TGTGCCAGCAGTGAACTGGGGGTCTTAAGCAATCAGCCCCAGCATTTT.

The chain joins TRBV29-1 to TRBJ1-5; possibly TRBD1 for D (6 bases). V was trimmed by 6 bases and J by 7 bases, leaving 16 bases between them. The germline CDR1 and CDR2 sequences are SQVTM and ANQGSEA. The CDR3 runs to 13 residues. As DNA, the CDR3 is TGCAGCGTCGCCGGGACAACTGACCAGCCCCAGCATTTT. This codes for CSVAGTTDQPQHF.

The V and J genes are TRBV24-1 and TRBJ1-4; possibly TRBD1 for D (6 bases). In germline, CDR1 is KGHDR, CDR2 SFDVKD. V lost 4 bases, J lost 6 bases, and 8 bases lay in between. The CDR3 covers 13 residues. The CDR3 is CATSDRTDEKLFF. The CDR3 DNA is TGTGCCACCAGTGACCGGACAGATGAAAAACTGTTTTTT.

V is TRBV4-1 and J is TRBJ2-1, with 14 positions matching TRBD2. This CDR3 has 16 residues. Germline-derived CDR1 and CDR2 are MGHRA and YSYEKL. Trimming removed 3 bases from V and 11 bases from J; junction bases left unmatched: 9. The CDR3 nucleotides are TGCGCCAGCAGCCACGCTGGACTAGCGGGAGGCGGTCAGCAGTTCTTC. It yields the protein CASSHAGLAGGGQQFF.

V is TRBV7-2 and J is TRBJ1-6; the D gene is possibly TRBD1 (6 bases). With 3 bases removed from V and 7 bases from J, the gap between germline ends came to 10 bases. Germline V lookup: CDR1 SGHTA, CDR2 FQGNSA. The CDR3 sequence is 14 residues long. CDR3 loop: CASSLGGRNSPLHF. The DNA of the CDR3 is TGTGCCAGCAGCTTGGGGGGCCGGAATTCACCCCTCCACTTT.

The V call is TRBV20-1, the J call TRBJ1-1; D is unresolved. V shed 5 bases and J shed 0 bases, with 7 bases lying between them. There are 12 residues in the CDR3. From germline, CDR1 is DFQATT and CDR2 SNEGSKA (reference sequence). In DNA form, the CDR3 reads TGCAGTGCTGACGAGATGAACACTGAAGCTTTCTTT. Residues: CSADEMNTEAFF.

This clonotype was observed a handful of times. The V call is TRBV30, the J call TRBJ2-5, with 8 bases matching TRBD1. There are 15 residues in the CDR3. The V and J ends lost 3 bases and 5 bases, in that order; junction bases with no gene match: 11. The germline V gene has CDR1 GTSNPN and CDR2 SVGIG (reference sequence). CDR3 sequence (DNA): TGTGCCTGGAGCCGGACAGGGAGCAGCCGGGAGACCCAGTACTTC. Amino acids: CAWSRTGSSRETQYF.

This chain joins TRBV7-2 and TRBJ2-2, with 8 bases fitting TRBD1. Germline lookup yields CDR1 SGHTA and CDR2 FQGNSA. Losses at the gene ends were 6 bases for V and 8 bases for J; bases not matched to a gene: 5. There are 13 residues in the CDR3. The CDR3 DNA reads TGTGCCAGCAGACCAGGGGGCTCTGGGGAGCTGTTTTTT. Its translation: CASRPGGSGELFF.

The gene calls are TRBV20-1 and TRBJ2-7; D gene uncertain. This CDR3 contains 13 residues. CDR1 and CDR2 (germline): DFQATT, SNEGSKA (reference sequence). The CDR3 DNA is TGCGCCGTACCAGGCGAGAGCTCCTACGAGCAGTACTTC. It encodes CAVPGESSYEQYF.

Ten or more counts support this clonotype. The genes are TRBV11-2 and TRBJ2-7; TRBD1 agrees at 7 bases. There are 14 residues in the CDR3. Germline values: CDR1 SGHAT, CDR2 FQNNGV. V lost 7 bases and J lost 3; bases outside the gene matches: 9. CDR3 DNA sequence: TGTGCCAGCAAGTCCGGGACAGAACTCTACGAGCAGTACTTC. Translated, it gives CASKSGTELYEQYF.

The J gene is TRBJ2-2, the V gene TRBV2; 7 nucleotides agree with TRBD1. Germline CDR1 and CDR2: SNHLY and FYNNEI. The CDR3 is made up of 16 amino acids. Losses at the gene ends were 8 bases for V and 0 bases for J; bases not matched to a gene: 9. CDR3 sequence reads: CASDREINANTGELFF. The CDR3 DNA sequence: TGTGCCAGCGACAGGGAGATAAACGCGAACACCGGGGAGCTGTTTTTT.

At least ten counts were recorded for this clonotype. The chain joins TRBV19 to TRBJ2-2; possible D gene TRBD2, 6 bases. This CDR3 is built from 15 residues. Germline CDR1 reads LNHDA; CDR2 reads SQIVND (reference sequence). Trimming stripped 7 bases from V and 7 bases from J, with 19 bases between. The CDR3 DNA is TGTGCCAGTACCTCGGACGCGGGGTCGTACGGGGAGCTGTTTTTT. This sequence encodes CASTSDAGSYGELFF. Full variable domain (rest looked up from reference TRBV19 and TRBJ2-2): DGGITQSPKYLFRKEGQNVTLSCEQNLNHDAMYWYRQDPGQGLRLIYYSQIVNDFQKGDIAEGYSVSREKKESFPLTVTSAQKNPTAFYLCASTSDAGSYGELFFGEGSRLTVL.

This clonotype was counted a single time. The CDR3 bases are TGCAGCGTTGAAGATGGGCGGGGGGACCCAGGCTCTAACTATGGCTACACCTTC. Translation gives CSVEDGRGDPGSNYGYTF. The V and J genes are TRBV29-1 and TRBJ1-2, with D perhaps matching TRBD1 (5 bases). CDR3 size: 18 residues. CDR1 and CDR2 (germline): SQVTM, ANQGSEA. Trimming took off 0 bases at V and 0 bases at J, with 20 bases between the two ends.

The CDR3 sequence: CASSRDWREQFF. Written as DNA, the CDR3 is TGTGCCAGCAGCCGTGACTGGAGAGAGCAGTTCTTC. The rearrangement uses TRBV7-3 and TRBJ2-1; no clear D. CDR3 length: 12 residues. The V gene's germline CDR1 is SGHTA and CDR2 FQGTGA. Trimming stripped 5 bases from V and 10 bases from J, with 12 bases between.

DNA of the CDR3: TGCGCCAGGACAGGGGCCGGTTATAGCAATCAGCCCCAGCATTTT. Amino acids: CARTGAGYSNQPQHF. The V gene is TRBV10-1, the J gene TRBJ1-5; TRBD1 matches 8 bases. The CDR3 length is 15 residues. V was pared by 9 bases and J by 0 bases, with 7 bases of the junction left unmatched. From germline, CDR1 is WNHNN and CDR2 SYGVQD (reference sequence).

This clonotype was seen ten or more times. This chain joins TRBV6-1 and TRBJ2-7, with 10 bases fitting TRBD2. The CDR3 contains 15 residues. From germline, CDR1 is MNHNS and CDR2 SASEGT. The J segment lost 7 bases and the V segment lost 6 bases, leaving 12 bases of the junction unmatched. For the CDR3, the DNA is TGTGCCAGCAGCCGGGGCCTAGCGGGAGAGTGGGAGCAGTACTTC. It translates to CASSRGLAGEWEQYF.

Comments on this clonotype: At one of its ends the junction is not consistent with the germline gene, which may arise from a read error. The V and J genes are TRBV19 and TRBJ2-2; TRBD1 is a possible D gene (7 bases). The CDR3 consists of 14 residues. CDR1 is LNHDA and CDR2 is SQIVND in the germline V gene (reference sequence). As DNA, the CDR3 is TGTGCAAGTAGGACGACAGGGAGGTCCGGGGAGCTGTTTTTT. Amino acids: CASRTTGRSGELFF.

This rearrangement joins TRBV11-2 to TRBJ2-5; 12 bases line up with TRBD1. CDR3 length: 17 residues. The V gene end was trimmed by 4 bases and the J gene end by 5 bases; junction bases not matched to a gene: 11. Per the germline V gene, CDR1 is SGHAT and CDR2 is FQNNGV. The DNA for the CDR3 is TGTGCCAGCAGCTCGAAGAGGGGACAGGGGGCATGGGAGACCCAGTACTTC. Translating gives CASSSKRGQGAWETQYF.

Written as DNA, the CDR3 is TGTGCCAGCAGCCGCCTGACAGATAACCTCTATGGCTACACCTTC. Its translation: CASSRLTDNLYGYTF. The genes are TRBV6-1 and TRBJ1-2; the D gene is possibly TRBD1 (5 bases). CDR1 and CDR2 from the germline V gene are MNHNS and SASEGT. There are 15 residues in the CDR3. V lost 6 bases and J 4 bases, leaving 18 bases between the germline ends.

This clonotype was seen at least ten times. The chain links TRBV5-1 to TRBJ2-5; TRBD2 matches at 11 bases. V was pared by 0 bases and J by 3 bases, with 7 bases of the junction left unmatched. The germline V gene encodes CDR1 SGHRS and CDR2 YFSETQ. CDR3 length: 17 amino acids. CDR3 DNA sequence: TGCGCCAGCAGCTTGGGACTACTAGCGGGAGTTGAAGAGACCCAGTACTTC. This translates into CASSLGLLAGVEETQYF.